This T cell receptor (beta chain) was captured in a study of beta chain features in type 1 diabetes. Study background: Across all samples, roughly 100,000,000 sorted cells were examined.

As to this clone: Its antigen remains unidentified.

Study-wide findings and caveats: Significant though moderate, a shortening of TCRB CDR3s appeared in all four CD4+ subsets of Type 1 diabetes patients.

Sorting produced populations that all topped 98% purity. Reverse transcribing all isolated RNA meant expressed TCRB transcripts were sequenced. Measured with immunoSEQ multiplex PCR; TCRdb has only the in-frame clones, and not every one. The repertoire holds 40,000 to 55,000 clones, approximately 40% seen once, with around 0.13% in the top ten. The receptor was derived from a man between 25 and 39 years old with type 1 diabetes. The sequenced sample consisted of stem cell memory CD4+ T cells from blood.

CDR3 nucleotides: TGTGCCAGCAGAATTTTCGGGACAGGGGAATACGAGCAGTACTTC. This gives the protein CASRIFGTGEYEQYF. The chain has TRBV13 and TRBJ2-7, with 10 bases aligning to TRBD1. CDR1 and CDR2 from the germline V gene are PRHDT and FYEKMQ (reference sequence). The CDR3 is 15 residues long. With 6 bases clipped from V and 4 bases from J, the junction kept 9 bases outside the gene matches.